The entry below describes one T cell receptor (beta chain). Antigen unknown. This CDR3 spans 13 amino acids. With 0 bases removed from V and 3 bases from J, the gap between germline ends came to 5 bases. Germline CDR1 reads MGHRA; CDR2 reads YSYEKL. TCRdb's table, derived via immunoSEQ multiplex PCR, lists solely in-frame clones and lacks some. This table holds thousands of clones, less than 70% found once. This record comes from a study of CD8 T cell repertoires and HIV-1 epitope variants. The overall study: Controls included no peptide, Ebola AY9 epitope, and a CMV, EBV, flu pool. Epitopes were three Gag families plus Nef HW9 and YT9. 1M T cells were kept uncultured as a baseline.

The sequencing sample was made of cultured CD8+ T cells derived from PBMCs. The sequence derives from a male donor with HIV. V and J are TRBV4-1 and TRBJ1-2, with D unclear. CDR3 loop: CASSQDRDYGYTF. CDR3 nucleotide sequence: TGCGCCAGCAGCCAAGATAGGGACTATGGCTACACCTTC.